This T cell receptor (beta chain) was identified in a study of cytomegalovirus exposure and HLA in healthy donors (dated by TCRdb to about 2017). Regarding the research as a whole: According to a later analysis, the approximately 120 validation repertoires were produced on the same platform as the roughly 600 repertoires of the first cohort. The study was designed to test whether signatures of past pathogen exposure could be identified by cataloging public T cell receptors. A separate validation cohort of over a hundred different subjects was used in addition to the roughly 670-subject first cohort. High-throughput TCR immunosequencing, statistical association of individual TCRs with disease status, and machine learning were combined to predict cytomegalovirus infection status. The study at large found these results: Most TCR sequences were seen in very few donors, while some public TCRs were found in many individuals. Of the cluster scores, 90% to 95% were above 0 in a later analysis, which found that TCRs clustered in the first cohort also tended to co-occur in the roughly 130 validation repertoires. In vitro tests confirmed that three of the cytomegalovirus-associated TCR beta chains recognize cytomegalovirus antigens. In both the original and validation cohorts, the classifier was reported to diagnose cytomegalovirus status with high specificity and sensitivity. In the study, approximately 150 TCR beta chains were listed as associated with cytomegalovirus. According to the authors, the approach could potentially be generalized to other disease states and immunological phenotypes. The validation cohort had no HLA typing available for a later analysis, so co-occurrence within that cohort was assessed over all 120 or so repertoires.

Library preparation used the immunoSEQ multiplex PCR assay. The paper's processing steps were these. To diagnose cytomegalovirus status from the catalog of TCR beta chain sequences, a statistical classification framework was built. TCRdb carries this immuneACCESS record with in-frame sequences only. Its versions omit some clonotypes, under half of them owing to an unresolved V gene in the studies checked, with the rest unexplained. From that table come the V and J calls and clone size; the DNA was used to work out D and trimming. The sample table lists under 200,000 clones, roughly 77% of them with a count of one. The ten largest clones represent about 1.2% of the sample. Donors formed part of the validation cohort, which comprised some 120 subjects and was distinct from the first cohort of roughly 600 subjects. About this clone itself: The specificity of this receptor is unknown. One end of the junction is discordant with germline, which a read error may explain.

Measured from the cysteine to the phenylalanine, the CDR3 is 15 residues long. Solely the CDR3 DNA is kept, with 45 bases framed from the first base. From the germline V gene (reference sequence), CDR1 is LNHDA and CDR2 is SQIVND. This clonotype was obtained from a woman aged 30 to 39 in good health and CMV-seronegative. The sequenced sample consisted of PBMCs. The rearrangement combines TRBV19 with TRBJ2-1; TRBD1 could be the D gene, as 5 bases match. The CDR3 region reads CASSIGQGIYNEQFF. The nucleotide sequence reads TGTGCCAGCAGTATAGGGCAGGGCATTTACAATGAGCAGTTCTTC.